This T cell receptor (beta chain) is drawn from a study of T cell changes during pregnancy in multiple sclerosis. Generated by immunoSEQ multiplex PCR, the TCRdb table keeps only in-frame clones and is missing some. The data show 100,000 or so clones, approximately 94% seen once. From germline, CDR1 is SGHVS and CDR2 FQNEAQ. Trimming stripped 3 bases from V and 8 bases from J, with 23 bases between. CDR3 length equals 17 residues. This receptor was identified in a female donor with multiple sclerosis, enrolled in a pregnancy study. V gene TRBV7-8 combines with J gene TRBJ2-1; D perhaps matches TRBD1 (6 bases). Sequenced material: peripheral blood, taken in the second trimester of pregnancy. CDR3 bases: TGTGCCAGCAGCTTTTCACGCCCACAGGGTTCCCTCCATGAGCAGTTCTTC. Protein product: CASSFSRPQGSLHEQFF.